In its sample, the clone carrying this TCR beta chain was seen once. Germline-derived CDR1 and CDR2 are KGHSH and LQKENI. V lost 5 bases to trimming and J lost 0 bases; unmatched junction nucleotides: 5. This CDR3 has 16 residues. This entry is derived from a study of blood T cell repertoires in COVID-19. Turning to the study itself: T cells, B-cell-depleted T cells, or PBMCs supplied cDNA or gDNA.

Libraries were prepared by immunoSEQ multiplex PCR; TCRdb keeps only in-frame clonotypes and omits some of them. This sample has about 53,000 clones; 70% to 85% occur once, and the top ten carry 11% to 15%. The sequence derives from a human donor in a cohort sampled during active COVID-19. Input material: peripheral blood. The chain uses TRBV18 and TRBJ1-5; the match to TRBD1 covers 9 bases. The DNA of the CDR3 is TGTGCCAGCTCATCAGGGACAGGGACTAGCAATCAGCCCCAGCATTTT. This gives the protein CASSSGTGTSNQPQHF.